This T cell receptor (beta chain) originates from a study of T cell changes during pregnancy in multiple sclerosis (dated by TCRdb to about 2019). As for the study more broadly: The study looked at changes in the T cell repertoire across pregnancy in women with multiple sclerosis.

Library construction relied on the immunoSEQ multiplex PCR assay. TCRdb took this table from immuneACCESS and kept in-frame rearrangements with V and J called. Such tables lack part of the clones; where checked against another copy, unresolved V genes explain under half of the gap, and the rest is unexplained. The table for this sample lists tens of thousands of clones; 75% to 90% of them were counted only once. The ten largest clones take up over 1.2% of the sample. V is reduced by 3 bases and J by 4 bases, leaving a spacing of 13 bases between them. Including cysteine and phenylalanine, the CDR3 has 14 amino acids. Kept here is only the CDR3 DNA, which spans 42 bases and is read in frame from base 1. Based on the germline V gene, the CDR1 and CDR2 sequences are SGDLS and YYNGEE. This clone was counted between two and nine times. What antigen it recognizes has not been identified. Within one base of it there is no much larger clone, and no base qualities were kept.

This specimen consisted of peripheral blood, obtained in the first trimester of pregnancy. The TCR was taken from a female donor in good health, enrolled as a control in a pregnancy study. The rearrangement joined TRBV9 to TRBJ1-1; TRBD1 is a weak D gene call, 6 bases matching. The CDR3 has the sequence CASSAAPGVTEAFF. The DNA reads as follows: TGTGCCAGCAGCGCAGCCCCAGGGGTCACTGAAGCTTTCTTT.